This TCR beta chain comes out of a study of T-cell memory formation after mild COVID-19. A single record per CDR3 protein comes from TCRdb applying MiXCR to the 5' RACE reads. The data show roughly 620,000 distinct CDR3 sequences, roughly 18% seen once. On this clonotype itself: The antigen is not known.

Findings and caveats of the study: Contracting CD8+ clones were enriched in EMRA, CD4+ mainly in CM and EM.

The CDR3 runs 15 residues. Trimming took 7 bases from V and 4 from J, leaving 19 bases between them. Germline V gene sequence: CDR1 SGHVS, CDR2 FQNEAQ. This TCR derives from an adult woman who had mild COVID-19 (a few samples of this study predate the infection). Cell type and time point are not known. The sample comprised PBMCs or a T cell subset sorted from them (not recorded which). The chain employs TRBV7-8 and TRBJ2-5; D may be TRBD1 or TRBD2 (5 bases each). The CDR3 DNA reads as TGTGCCAGCACCTCCGGGACCTCAAGAAGAGAGACCCAGTACTTC. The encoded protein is CASTSGTSRRETQYF.